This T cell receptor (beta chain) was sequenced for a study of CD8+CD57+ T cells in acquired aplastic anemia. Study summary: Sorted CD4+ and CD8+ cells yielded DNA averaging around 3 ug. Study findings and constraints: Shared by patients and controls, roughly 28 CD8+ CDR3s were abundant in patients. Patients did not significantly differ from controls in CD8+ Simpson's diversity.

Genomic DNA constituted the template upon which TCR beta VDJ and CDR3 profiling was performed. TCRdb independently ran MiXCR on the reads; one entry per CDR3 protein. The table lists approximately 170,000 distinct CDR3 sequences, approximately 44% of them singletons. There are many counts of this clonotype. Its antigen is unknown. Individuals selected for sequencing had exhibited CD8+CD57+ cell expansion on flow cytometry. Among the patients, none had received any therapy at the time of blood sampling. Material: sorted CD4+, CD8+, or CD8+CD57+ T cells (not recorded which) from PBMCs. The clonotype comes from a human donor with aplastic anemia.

Here the CDR3 DNA reads TGCGCCAGCAGCTTGGGACAGTCTATAGGCACTGAAGCTTTCTTT. This codes for CASSLGQSIGTEAFF. The chain couples TRBV5-1 to TRBJ1-1; weak D call: TRBD1 (5 bases). Germline V gene data show CDR1 as SGHRS and CDR2 as YFSETQ. The V end lost 0 bases, the J end lost 4 bases, and 13 bases lay between the germline ends. The CDR3 contains 15 residues.